This TCR beta chain comes out of a study of cytomegalovirus exposure and HLA in healthy donors. Overall study findings and caveats: Because they were indistinguishable, some V segments, including TRBV6-2 and TRBV6-3, were excluded. Follow-up analysis later connected one missense variant in DCLRE1C with trimming of TCR beta V- and J-genes.

Amplification used 60 Vbeta primers and 13 Jbeta primers. The method was immunoSEQ multiplex PCR; TCRdb's version includes in-frame clones alone and lacks a portion of them. The sample records about 180,000 clones, less than 90% being singletons. Notes on this clone: Antigen specificity is unknown.

J gave up 4 bases and V 3 bases, and 10 bases lay outside the gene matches. CDR1 is MNHEY, CDR2 SMNVEV, per germline (reference sequence). The CDR3 has 17 residues. This TCR derives from a girl aged 10 to 17 in good health and CMV-seropositive. Material for sequencing was PBMCs. The rearrangement uses TRBV27 and TRBJ2-1; the match to TRBD2 covers 9 bases. The CDR3 spells CASSLSKAGGSYNEQFF. The CDR3 DNA reads TGTGCCAGCAGTTTGTCTAAAGCGGGAGGTTCTTACAATGAGCAGTTCTTC.